This TCR beta chain comes out of a study of shared clonotypes between healthy human individuals. Across the study: Aged between 18 and 49, the donors were a couple of women and three men. Study-level results: Deeper or shallower sequencing was expected to change how clonotypes are shared among donors. Clonotypes shared by all four donors outscored non-shared clonotypes in generation probability.

A word on this clone: Its antigen is unidentified.

Libraries were prepared by immunoSEQ multiplex PCR; TCRdb keeps only in-frame clonotypes and omits some of them. The sample contains roughly 2,500,000 clones, roughly 93% of which appear only once. Investigators divided CD4+ cells into CD45RA+ naive and CD45RA-negative memory subsets. After removal of 6 bases from V and 9 bases from J, the junction contained 12 bases not matched to a gene. The CDR3 runs to 15 residues. Germline-derived CDR1 and CDR2 are SGHTA and FQGNSA. The sample consisted of naive CD4+ T cells from PBMCs. Subset: CD45RA+ positively selected. This clonotype was sampled from a man aged 18 to 30 in good health. Some clones in this sample may be carry-over from other donors' samples. V and J are TRBV7-2 and TRBJ2-7; 12 bases are shared with TRBD2. CDR3 residues: CASRPRLAGALGQYF. The CDR3 DNA is TGTGCCAGCAGACCGAGACTAGCGGGAGCGTTAGGGCAGTACTTC.